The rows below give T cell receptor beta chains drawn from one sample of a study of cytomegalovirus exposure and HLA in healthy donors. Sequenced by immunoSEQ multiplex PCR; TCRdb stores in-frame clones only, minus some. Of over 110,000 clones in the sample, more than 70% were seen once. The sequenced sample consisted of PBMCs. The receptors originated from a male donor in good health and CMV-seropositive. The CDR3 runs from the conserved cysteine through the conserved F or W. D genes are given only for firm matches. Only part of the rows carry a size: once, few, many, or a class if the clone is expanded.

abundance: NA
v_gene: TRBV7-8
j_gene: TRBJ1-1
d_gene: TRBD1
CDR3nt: TGTGCCAGCAGCCCTCGGGACAGGCCTAACACTGAAGCTTTCTTT
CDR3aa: CASSPRDRPNTEAFF

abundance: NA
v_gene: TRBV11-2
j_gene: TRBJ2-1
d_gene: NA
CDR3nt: TGTGCCAGCAGCCCTTTGTATAGCGACCACTACAATGAGCAGTTCTTC
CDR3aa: CASSPLYSDHYNEQFF

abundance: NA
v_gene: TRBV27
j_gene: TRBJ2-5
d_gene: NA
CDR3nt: TGTGCCAGCAGGAAAGCGGACTCAAGGCAAGAGACCCAGTACTTC
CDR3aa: CASRKADSRQETQYF

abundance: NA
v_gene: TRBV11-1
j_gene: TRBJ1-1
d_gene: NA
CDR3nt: TGTGCCAGCAGCTCCAGATTAGGAGCCGGACAGCCCTATGAAGCTTTCTTT
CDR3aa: CASSSRLGAGQPYEAFF

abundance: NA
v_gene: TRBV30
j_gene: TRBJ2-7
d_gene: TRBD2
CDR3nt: TGTGCCTGGAGTGGTTATAAGCGGGAGGGGTACGAGCAGTACTTC
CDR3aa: CAWSGYKREGYEQYF

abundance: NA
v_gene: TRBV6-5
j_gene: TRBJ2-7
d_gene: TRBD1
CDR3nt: TGTGCCAGCAGCCGGGACAGGCCCTTCCCCGAGCAGTACTTC
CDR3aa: CASSRDRPFPEQYF

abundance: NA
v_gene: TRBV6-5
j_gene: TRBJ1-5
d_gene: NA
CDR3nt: TGTGCCAGCAGTTACGGAGACCCCTGGTCACAGCCCCAGCATTTT
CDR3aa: CASSYGDPWSQPQHF

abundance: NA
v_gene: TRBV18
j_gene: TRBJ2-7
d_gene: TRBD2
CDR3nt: TGTGCCAGCTCATCTAGCGGGGTCTACGAGCAGTACTTC
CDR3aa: CASSSSGVYEQYF

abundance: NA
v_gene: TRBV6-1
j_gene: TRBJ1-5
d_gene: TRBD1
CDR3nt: TGTGCCGCGGACACAGGGGGAGGTCGGCCCCAGCATTTT
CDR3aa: CAADTGGGRPQHF

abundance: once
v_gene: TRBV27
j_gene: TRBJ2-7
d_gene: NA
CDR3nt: TGTGCCAGCAGTCAAACCGGGAGCTTCTACGAGCAGTACTTC
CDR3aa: CASSQTGSFYEQYF

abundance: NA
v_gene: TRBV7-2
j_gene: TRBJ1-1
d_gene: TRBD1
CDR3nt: TGTGCCAGCAGCTCGGACAGGGGGCGAGCTTTCTTT
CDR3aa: CASSSDRGRAFF

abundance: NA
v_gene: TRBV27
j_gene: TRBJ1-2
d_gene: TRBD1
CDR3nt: TGTGCCAGCAGTACCCGACAGGGGAAGGATGGCTACACCTTC
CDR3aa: CASSTRQGKDGYTF